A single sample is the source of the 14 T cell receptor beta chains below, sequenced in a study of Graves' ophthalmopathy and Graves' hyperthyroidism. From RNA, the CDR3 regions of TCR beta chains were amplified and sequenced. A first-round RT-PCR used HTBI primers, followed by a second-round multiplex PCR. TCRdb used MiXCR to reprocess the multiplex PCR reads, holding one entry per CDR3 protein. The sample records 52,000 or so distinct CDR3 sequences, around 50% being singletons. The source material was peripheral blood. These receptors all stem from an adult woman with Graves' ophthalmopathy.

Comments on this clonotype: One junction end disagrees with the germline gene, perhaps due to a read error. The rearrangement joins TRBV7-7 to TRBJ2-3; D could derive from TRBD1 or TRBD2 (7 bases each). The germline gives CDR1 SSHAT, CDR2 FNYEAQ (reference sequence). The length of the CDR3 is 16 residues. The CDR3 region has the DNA TGTGCTAGCAGCCCCTCCAGCGGGACAGGCACAGATACGCAGTATTTT. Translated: CASSPSSGTGTDTQYF.

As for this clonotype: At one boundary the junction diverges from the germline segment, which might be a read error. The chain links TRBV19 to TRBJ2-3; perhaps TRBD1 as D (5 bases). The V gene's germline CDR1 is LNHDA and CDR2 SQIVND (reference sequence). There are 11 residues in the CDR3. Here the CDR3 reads CVSSTGDTQYF. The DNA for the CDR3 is TGTGTCAGTAGCACAGGAGATACGCAGTATTTT.

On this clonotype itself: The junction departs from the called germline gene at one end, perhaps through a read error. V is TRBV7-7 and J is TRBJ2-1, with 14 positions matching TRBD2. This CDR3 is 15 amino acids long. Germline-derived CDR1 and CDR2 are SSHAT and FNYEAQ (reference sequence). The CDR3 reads CASSLGLAGGYEQFF. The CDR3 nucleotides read TGTGCTAGCAGCTTAGGACTAGCGGGAGGCTATGAGCAGTTCTTC.

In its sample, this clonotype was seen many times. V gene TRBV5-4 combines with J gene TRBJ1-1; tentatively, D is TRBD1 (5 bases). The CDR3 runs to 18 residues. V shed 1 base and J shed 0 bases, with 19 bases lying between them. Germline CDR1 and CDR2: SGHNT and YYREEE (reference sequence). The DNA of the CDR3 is TGTGCCAGCAGCTTGTCTTTCGGGGGAATTCAGATGAACACTGAAGCTTTCTTT. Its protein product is CASSLSFGGIQMNTEAFF.

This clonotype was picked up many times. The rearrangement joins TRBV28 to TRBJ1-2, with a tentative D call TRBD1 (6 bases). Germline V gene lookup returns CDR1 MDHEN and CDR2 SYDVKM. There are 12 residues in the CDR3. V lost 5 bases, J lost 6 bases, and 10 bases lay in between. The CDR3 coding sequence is TGTGCCAGCAGTCAAAACAGGGATGGCTACACCTTC. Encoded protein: CASSQNRDGYTF.

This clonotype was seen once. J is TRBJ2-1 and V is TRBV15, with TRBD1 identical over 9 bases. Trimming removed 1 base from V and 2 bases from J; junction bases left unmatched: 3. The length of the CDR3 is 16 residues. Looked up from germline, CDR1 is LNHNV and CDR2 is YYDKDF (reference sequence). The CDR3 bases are TGTGCCACCAGCAGAGGGGGACAGGGCACCTACAATGAGCAGTTCTTC. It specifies CATSRGGQGTYNEQFF.

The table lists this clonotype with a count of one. CDR3 nucleotides: TGTGCCATCAGTGAGGGGGGCTTCCCGGGAGAGACCCAGTACTTC. Translation: CAISEGGFPGETQYF. The J gene is TRBJ2-5, the V gene TRBV10-3; maybe TRBD1 (6 bases). CDR1 is ENHRY, CDR2 SYGVKD, per germline. The CDR3 consists of 15 residues. Trimming removed 2 bases at V and 4 bases at J, with 14 bases between.

The chain's CDR3 is CASRNDRRQETQYF. As DNA, the CDR3 is TGCGCCAGCAGAAACGACAGGAGGCAAGAGACCCAGTACTTC. The chain has TRBV5-1 and TRBJ2-5; D perhaps matches TRBD1 (6 bases). V dropped 5 bases and J dropped 2 bases, with 13 bases sitting between them. Germline V gives CDR1 SGHRS, CDR2 YFSETQ. This CDR3 contains 14 residues. Full variable domain (remainder filled in from reference TRBV5-1 and TRBJ2-5): KAGVTQTPRYLIKTRGQQVTLSCSPISGHRSVSWYQQTPGQGLQFLFEYFSETQRNKGNFPGRFSGRQFSNSRSEMNVSTLELGDSALYLCASRNDRRQETQYFGPGTRLLVL.

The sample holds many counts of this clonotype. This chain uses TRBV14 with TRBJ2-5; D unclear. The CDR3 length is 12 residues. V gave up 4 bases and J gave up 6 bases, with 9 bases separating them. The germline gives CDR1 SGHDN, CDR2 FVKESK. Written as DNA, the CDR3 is TGTGCCAGCAGCCCCCTTACCCAGACCCAGTACTTC. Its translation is CASSPLTQTQYF.

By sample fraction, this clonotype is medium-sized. In DNA form, the CDR3 reads TGCAGTGCTAGAGAGACTAGCGGGAGAGAGACCCAGTACTTC. This encodes CSARETSGRETQYF. The chain is built from TRBV20-1 and TRBJ2-5, with 12 bases fitting TRBD2. V shed 0 bases and J 4 bases; nucleotides not matched to a gene: 0. This CDR3 has 14 amino acids. CDR1 DFQATT and CDR2 SNEGSKA come from the germline V gene (reference sequence).

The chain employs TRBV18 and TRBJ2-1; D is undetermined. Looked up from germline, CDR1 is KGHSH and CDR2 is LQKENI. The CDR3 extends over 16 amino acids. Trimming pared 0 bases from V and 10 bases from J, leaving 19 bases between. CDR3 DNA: TGTGCCAGCTCACCACCGAAGGTGCCCAAAGTGGCAGAGCAGTTCTTC. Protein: CASSPPKVPKVAEQFF.

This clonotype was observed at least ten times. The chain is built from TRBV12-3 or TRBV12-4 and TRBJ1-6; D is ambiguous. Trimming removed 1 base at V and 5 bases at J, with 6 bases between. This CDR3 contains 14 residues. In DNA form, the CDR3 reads TGTGCCAGCAGTTTAGGGGCTAATAATTCACCCCTCCACTTT. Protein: CASSLGANNSPLHF.

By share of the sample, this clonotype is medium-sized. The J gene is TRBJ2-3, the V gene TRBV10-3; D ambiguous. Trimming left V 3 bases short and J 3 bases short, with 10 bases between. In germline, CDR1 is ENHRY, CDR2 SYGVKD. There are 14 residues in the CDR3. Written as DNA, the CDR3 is TGTGCCATCAGTGATTGGTTGGATACAGATACGCAGTATTTT. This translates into CAISDWLDTDTQYF.

The CDR3 DNA reads as TGCAGTCGGGACCTGTCCTACAATGAGCAGTTCTTC. It encodes CSRDLSYNEQFF. The chain uses TRBV20-1 and TRBJ2-1; tentatively, D is TRBD1 or TRBD2 (5 bases each). Germline V lookup: CDR1 DFQATT, CDR2 SNEGSKA (reference sequence). The CDR3 sequence is 12 residues long. Trimming left V 8 bases short and J 1 base short, with 9 bases between.